A single sample is the source of the 22 T cell receptor beta chains below, sequenced in a study of response to subunit inactivated influenza vaccine. TCRdb re-called the RT-PCR reads with MiXCR, one entry per CDR3 protein. Of 550,000 to 800,000 distinct CDR3 sequences in the sample, about a sixth were seen once. The material sequenced was PBMCs from blood, taken 12 days after vaccination. All receptors derive from a man aged 45 to 65 who received an inactivated influenza vaccine.

This clonotype was counted ten times or more. V is TRBV5-1 and J is TRBJ1-1; possible D gene TRBD1, 6 bases. This CDR3 is built from 14 residues. V lost 2 bases to trimming and J lost 2 bases, with 10 bases between them. The germline gives CDR1 SGHRS, CDR2 YFSETQ. The CDR3, as DNA: TGCGCCAGCAGCTTCACAGGGCCTAACACTGAAGCTTTCTTT. Protein: CASSFTGPNTEAFF.

This chain links TRBV12-3 or TRBV12-4 with TRBJ2-2; 10 positions agree with TRBD2. The CDR3 length is 16 residues. With V trimmed by 7 bases and J by 0 bases, 5 bases remained unmatched. The CDR3 region is CASTRGLAANTGELFF. The CDR3 region has the DNA TGTGCCAGCACTAGAGGACTAGCGGCGAACACCGGGGAGCTGTTTTTT.

This clonotype was seen ten or more times. The chain has TRBV7-9 and TRBJ2-2; 7 positions agree with TRBD2. CDR3 length equals 17 residues. Losses at the gene ends were 6 bases for V and 1 base for J; bases not matched to a gene: 11. The germline V gene has CDR1 SEHNR and CDR2 FQNEAQ (reference sequence). The CDR3 spells CASSKAGKRQNTGELFF. The CDR3 region has the DNA TGTGCCAGCAGTAAAGCGGGAAAGCGGCAGAACACCGGGGAGCTGTTTTTT.

The V and J genes are TRBV25-1 and TRBJ2-7; D uncertain. V was clipped by 4 bases and J by 6 bases, with 7 bases between them. The CDR3 has 11 amino acids. CDR1 is MGHDK and CDR2 is SYGVNS in the germline V gene. The CDR3 coding sequence is TGTGCCAGCAGTGGACGCGGCGAGCAGTACTTC. Residues: CASSGRGEQYF.

Only a few counts were recorded for this clonotype. The chain links TRBV20-1 to TRBJ1-1; tentative D call: TRBD1 (6 bases). Per the germline V gene, CDR1 is DFQATT and CDR2 is SNEGSKA (reference sequence). Between the trimmed V and J ends, which lost 5 bases and 4 bases, there was a span of 14 bases. The CDR3 is 13 amino acids. The CDR3 nucleotides read TGCAGTGCTCGGGACATATGGGGCACTGAAGCTTTCTTT. Encoded protein: CSARDIWGTEAFF.

In its sample, this clonotype was seen many times. The genes are TRBV29-1 and TRBJ2-3; TRBD1 or TRBD2 may be the D gene (5 bases each). The V end lost 4 bases, the J end lost 1 base, and 9 bases lay between the germline ends. The CDR3 is 13 residues long. Looked up from germline, CDR1 is SQVTM and CDR2 is ANQGSEA. CDR3 region: CSVAGRGTDTQYF. The CDR3, as DNA: TGCAGCGTTGCGGGGCGGGGCACAGATACGCAGTATTTT.

This clonotype occurred once. The chain carries TRBV5-1 and TRBJ2-1; 8 nucleotides agree with TRBD2. Looked up from germline, CDR1 is SGHRS and CDR2 is YFSETQ. This CDR3 contains 16 residues. Trimming took 4 bases from V and 4 from J; bases not matched to a gene: 10. CDR3 DNA sequence: TGCGCCAGCAGCCCCCCGGGACTAGTCTCATACAATGAGCAGTTCTTC. It translates to CASSPPGLVSYNEQFF.

This clonotype was seen a handful of times. J is TRBJ2-7 and V is TRBV4-2; 7 nucleotides match TRBD2. The germline gives CDR1 LGHNA, CDR2 YNFKEQ. The CDR3 totals 16 residues. V dropped 0 bases and J dropped 1; count of bases not matched to a gene: 6. CDR3 nucleotides: TGTGCCAGCAGCCAAGATGCCGGGAGGTCGTCCTACGAGCAGTACTTC. Protein product: CASSQDAGRSSYEQYF.

There are a few counts of this clonotype. J is TRBJ2-1 and V is TRBV10-3; D is possibly TRBD1 or TRBD2 (6 bases each). From germline, CDR1 is ENHRY and CDR2 SYGVKD. Deletions cut 7 bases from V and 0 bases from J, with 7 bases between. The CDR3 runs to 13 residues. Written as DNA, the CDR3 is TGTGCCATCAAGGGGGGCTCCTACAATGAGCAGTTCTTC. Protein product: CAIKGGSYNEQFF.

The chain uses TRBV29-1 and TRBJ2-1; D is possibly TRBD2 (7 bases). This CDR3 has 15 residues. The V and J ends lost 3 bases and 3 bases respectively, with 15 bases between them. Germline V lookup: CDR1 SQVTM, CDR2 ANQGSEA. The DNA for the CDR3 is TGCAGCGTTGAGGTTGGGGGGGCATTCTACAATGAGCAGTTCTTC. It is translated as CSVEVGGAFYNEQFF.

This clonotype was counted between two and nine times. This chain uses TRBV6-1 with TRBJ1-2, with a weak D call TRBD1 (6 bases). The germline gives CDR1 MNHNS, CDR2 SASEGT. The CDR3 runs to 13 residues. V was trimmed by 8 bases and J by 0 bases, leaving 10 bases between them. The DNA for the CDR3 is TGTGCCAGCGCGACAGGAGCTAACTATGGCTACACCTTC. Translated, it gives CASATGANYGYTF.

The chain couples TRBV20-1 to TRBJ2-7; D gene ambiguous. This CDR3 is built from 14 residues. CDR1 and CDR2 (germline): DFQATT, SNEGSKA (reference sequence). V was clipped by 1 base and J by 2 bases, with 12 bases between them. The CDR3 DNA is TGCAGTGCTAGAGCTGACACAAATACCTACGAGCAGTACTTC. Its translation is CSARADTNTYEQYF.

This clonotype was observed a handful of times. The gene calls are TRBV7-9 and TRBJ1-1; 10 nucleotides match TRBD1. V trimming: 5 bases; J trimming: 3 bases; junction bases outside the gene matches: 9. Germline loops: CDR1 SEHNR, CDR2 FQNEAQ (reference sequence). There are 16 residues in the CDR3. CDR3 nucleotide sequence: TGTGCCAGCAGCGAGACAGGGGGCACGAGAGACACTGAAGCTTTCTTT. Protein product: CASSETGGTRDTEAFF.

Here the CDR3 reads CASSSYRGSGAEAFF. For the CDR3, the DNA is TGTGCCAGCAGCTCCTACAGGGGGTCCGGGGCTGAAGCTTTCTTT. The chain has TRBV14 and TRBJ1-1; 8 nucleotides agree with TRBD1. V dropped 5 bases and J dropped 6; count of bases not matched to a gene: 11. Germline V gives CDR1 SGHDN, CDR2 FVKESK. CDR3 length: 15 amino acids.

This clonotype was observed a handful of times. The chain combines TRBV9 with TRBJ2-3; 10 bases line up with TRBD2. This CDR3 is 17 amino acids long. CDR1 and CDR2 from the germline V gene are SGDLS and YYNGEE. After removal of 4 bases from V and 2 bases from J, the junction contained 10 bases not matched to a gene. The CDR3 loop is CASSTTWTSGPTDTQYF. Written as DNA, the CDR3 is TGTGCCAGCAGCACGACCTGGACTAGCGGCCCCACAGATACGCAGTATTTT.

The chain links TRBV12-3 or TRBV12-4 to TRBJ1-4; D call uncertain. This CDR3 is built from 12 residues. Trimming pared 5 bases from V and 6 bases from J, leaving 7 bases between. The CDR3 region is CASSNLHEKLFF. The DNA of the CDR3 is TGTGCCAGCAGTAACCTTCATGAAAAACTGTTTTTT.

The gene calls are TRBV20-1 and TRBJ2-3; 7 bases map to TRBD1. CDR3 size: 14 residues. Germline lookup yields CDR1 DFQATT and CDR2 SNEGSKA (reference sequence). V lost 6 bases, J lost 3 bases, and 9 bases stayed unmatched. CDR3 nucleotides: TGCAGTGCGCGACCGACAGGGTTTACAGATACGCAGTATTTT. This gives the protein CSARPTGFTDTQYF.

The J gene is TRBJ2-3, the V gene TRBV4-1; perhaps TRBD2 as D (5 bases). The germline V gene has CDR1 MGHRA and CDR2 YSYEKL. Trimming left V 1 base short and J 2 bases short, with 16 bases between. This CDR3 spans 17 amino acids. In DNA, the CDR3 is TGCGCCAGCAGCCAAGGGGAAAGCGGCGGAACCACAGATACGCAGTATTTT. Translation gives CASSQGESGGTTDTQYF.

This clonotype has just a few counts. The rearrangement uses TRBV7-2 and TRBJ2-7, with D perhaps TRBD1 or TRBD2 (5 bases each). The germline CDR1 and CDR2 sequences are SGHTA and FQGNSA. CDR3 size: 14 residues. V was cut by 1 base and J by 4 bases, with 11 bases left in between. The CDR3 DNA reads TGTGCCAGCAGCTTAGGGGGGTCTGTATACGAGCAGTACTTC. Amino acids: CASSLGGSVYEQYF.

This clonotype was counted between two and nine times. This chain connects TRBV10-3 to TRBJ2-1; perhaps TRBD2 as D (6 bases). V was trimmed by 6 bases and J by 7 bases, leaving 7 bases between them. CDR1 and CDR2 (germline): ENHRY, SYGVKD. The CDR3 runs to 11 residues. This CDR3 reads CAIRAGNEQFF. CDR3 sequence (DNA): TGTGCCATCAGGGCGGGGAATGAGCAGTTCTTC.

This clonotype turned up a few times. The rearrangement uses TRBV5-1 and TRBJ2-5; the match to TRBD2 covers 11 bases. The CDR3 has 15 residues. V gave up 1 base and J gave up 4 bases; unmatched junction bases: 3. Germline CDR1 and CDR2: SGHRS and YFSETQ. Written as DNA, the CDR3 is TGCGCCAGCAGCTTGCTAGCGGGAGGTCCAGAGACCCAGTACTTC. Translating gives CASSLLAGGPETQYF.

This clonotype appeared a few times. The chain employs TRBV4-1 and TRBJ2-3, with D uncertain. This CDR3 contains 16 residues. Germline V CDR1 and CDR2: MGHRA, YSYEKL. V was pared by 0 bases and J by 0 bases, with 10 bases between. CDR3: CASSQDQDYSTDTQYF. In DNA, the CDR3 is TGCGCCAGCAGCCAAGATCAGGATTACAGCACAGATACGCAGTATTTT.